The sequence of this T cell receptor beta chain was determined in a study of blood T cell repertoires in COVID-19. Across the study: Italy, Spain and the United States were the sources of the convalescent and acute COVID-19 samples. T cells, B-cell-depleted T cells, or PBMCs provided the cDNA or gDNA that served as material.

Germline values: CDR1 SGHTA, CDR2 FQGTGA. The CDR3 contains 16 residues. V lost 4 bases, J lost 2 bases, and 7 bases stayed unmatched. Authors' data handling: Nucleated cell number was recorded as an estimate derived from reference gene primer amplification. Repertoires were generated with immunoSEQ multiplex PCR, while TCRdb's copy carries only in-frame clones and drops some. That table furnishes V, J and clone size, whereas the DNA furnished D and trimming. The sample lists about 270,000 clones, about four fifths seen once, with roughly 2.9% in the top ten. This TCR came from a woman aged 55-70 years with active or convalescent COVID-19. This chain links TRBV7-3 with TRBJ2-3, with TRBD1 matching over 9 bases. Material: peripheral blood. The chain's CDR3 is CASSSPGQGPTDTQYF. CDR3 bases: TGTGCCAGCAGCTCACCGGGACAGGGCCCCACAGATACGCAGTATTTT.